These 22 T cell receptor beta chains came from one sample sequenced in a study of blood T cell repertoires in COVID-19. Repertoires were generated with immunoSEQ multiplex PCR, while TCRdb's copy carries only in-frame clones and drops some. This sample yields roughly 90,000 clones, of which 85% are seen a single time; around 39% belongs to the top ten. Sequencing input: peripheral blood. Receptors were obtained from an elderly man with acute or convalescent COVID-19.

CDR3 nucleotide sequence: TGTGCCAGCAGCTTCGACCTGGGGACAGGGAGTTATGGCTACACCTTC. Translation: CASSFDLGTGSYGYTF. The V and J genes are TRBV13 and TRBJ1-2; 9 nucleotides match TRBD1. The CDR3 is 16 residues long. After removal of 3 bases from V and 5 bases from J, the junction contained 10 bases not matched to a gene. Germline V gives CDR1 PRHDT, CDR2 FYEKMQ (reference sequence).

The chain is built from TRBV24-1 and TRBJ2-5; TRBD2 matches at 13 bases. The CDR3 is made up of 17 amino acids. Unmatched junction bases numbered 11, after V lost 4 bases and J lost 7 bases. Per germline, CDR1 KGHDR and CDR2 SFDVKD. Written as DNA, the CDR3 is TGTGCCACCAGTGAACCCGGGACTAGCGGGATTCCGGGGACCCAGTACTTC. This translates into CATSEPGTSGIPGTQYF.

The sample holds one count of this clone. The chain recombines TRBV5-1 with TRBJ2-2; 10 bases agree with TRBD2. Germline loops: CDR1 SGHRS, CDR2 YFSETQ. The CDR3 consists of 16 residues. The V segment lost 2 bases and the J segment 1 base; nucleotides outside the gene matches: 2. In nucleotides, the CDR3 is TGCGCCAGCAGCTTCTCTAGCGGGAGGAACACCGGGGAGCTGTTTTTT. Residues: CASSFSSGRNTGELFF.

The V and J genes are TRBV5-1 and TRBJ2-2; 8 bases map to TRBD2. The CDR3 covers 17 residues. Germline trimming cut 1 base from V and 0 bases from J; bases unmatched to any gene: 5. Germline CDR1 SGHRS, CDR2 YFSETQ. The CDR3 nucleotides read TGCGCCAGCAGCTTGCCCCCGGGACTAGCGAACACCGGGGAGCTGTTTTTT. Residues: CASSLPPGLANTGELFF.

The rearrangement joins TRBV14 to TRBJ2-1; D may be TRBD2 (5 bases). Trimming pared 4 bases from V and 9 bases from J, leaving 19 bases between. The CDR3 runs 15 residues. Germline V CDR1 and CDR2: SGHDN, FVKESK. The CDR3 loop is CASSPPQRGVGEQFF. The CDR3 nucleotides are TGTGCCAGCAGCCCTCCGCAACGGGGTGTAGGTGAGCAGTTCTTC.

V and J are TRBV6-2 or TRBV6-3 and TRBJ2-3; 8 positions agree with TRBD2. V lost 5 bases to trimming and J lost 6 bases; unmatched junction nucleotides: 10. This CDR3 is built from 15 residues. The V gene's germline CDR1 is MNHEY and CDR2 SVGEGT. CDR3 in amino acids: CASSPLGGRRDTQYF. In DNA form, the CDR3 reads TGTGCCAGCAGTCCCCTGGGCGGGAGGAGGGATACGCAGTATTTT.

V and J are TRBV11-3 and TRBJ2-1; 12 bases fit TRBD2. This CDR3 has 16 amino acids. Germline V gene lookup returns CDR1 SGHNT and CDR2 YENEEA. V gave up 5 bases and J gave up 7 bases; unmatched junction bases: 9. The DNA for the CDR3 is TGTGCCAGCAGCCCTAGACTAGCGGGAGATATAAATGAGCAGTTCTTC. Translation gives CASSPRLAGDINEQFF. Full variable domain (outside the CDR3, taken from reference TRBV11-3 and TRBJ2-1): EAGVVQSPRYKIIEKKQPVAFWCNPISGHNTLYWYLQNLGQGPELLIRYENEEAVDDSQLPKDRFSAERLKGVDSTLKIQPAELGDSAVYLCASSPRLAGDINEQFFGPGTRLTVL.

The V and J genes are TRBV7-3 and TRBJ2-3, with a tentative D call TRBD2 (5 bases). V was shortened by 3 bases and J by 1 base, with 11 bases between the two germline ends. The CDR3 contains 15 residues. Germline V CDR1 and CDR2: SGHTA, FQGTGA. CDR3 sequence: CASSFRTRGTDTQYF. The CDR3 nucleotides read TGTGCCAGCAGCTTTCGAACGCGGGGCACAGATACGCAGTATTTT.

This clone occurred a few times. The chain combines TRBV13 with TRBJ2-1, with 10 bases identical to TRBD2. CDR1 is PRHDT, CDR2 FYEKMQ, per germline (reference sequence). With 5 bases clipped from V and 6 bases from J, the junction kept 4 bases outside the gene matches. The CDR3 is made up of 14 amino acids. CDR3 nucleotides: TGTGCCAGCAGCCTAGCGGGAGAAAGCAATGAGCAGTTCTTC. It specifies CASSLAGESNEQFF.

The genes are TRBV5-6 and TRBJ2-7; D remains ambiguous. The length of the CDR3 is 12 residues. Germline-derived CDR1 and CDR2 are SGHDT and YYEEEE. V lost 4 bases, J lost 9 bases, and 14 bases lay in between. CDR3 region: CASSPGGHGQYF. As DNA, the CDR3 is TGTGCCAGCAGCCCGGGTGGCCACGGGCAGTACTTC.

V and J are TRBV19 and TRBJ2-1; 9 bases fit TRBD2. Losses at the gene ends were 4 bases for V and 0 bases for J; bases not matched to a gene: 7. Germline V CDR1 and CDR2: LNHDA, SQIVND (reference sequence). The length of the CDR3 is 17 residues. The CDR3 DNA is TGTGCCAGTAGTAATCTGGGCGGGAGGGGCTCCTACAATGAGCAGTTCTTC. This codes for CASSNLGGRGSYNEQFF.

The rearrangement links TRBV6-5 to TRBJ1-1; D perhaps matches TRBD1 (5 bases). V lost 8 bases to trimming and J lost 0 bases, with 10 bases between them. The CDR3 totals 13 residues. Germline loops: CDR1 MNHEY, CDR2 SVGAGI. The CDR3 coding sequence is TGTGCCAGCTCTGACAGCCTGAACACTGAAGCTTTCTTT. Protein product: CASSDSLNTEAFF.

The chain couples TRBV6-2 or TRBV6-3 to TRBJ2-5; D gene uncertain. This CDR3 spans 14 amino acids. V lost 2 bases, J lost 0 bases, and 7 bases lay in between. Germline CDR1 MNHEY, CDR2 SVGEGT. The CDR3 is CASSYDTYQETQYF. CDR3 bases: TGTGCCAGCAGTTACGACACCTACCAAGAGACCCAGTACTTC.

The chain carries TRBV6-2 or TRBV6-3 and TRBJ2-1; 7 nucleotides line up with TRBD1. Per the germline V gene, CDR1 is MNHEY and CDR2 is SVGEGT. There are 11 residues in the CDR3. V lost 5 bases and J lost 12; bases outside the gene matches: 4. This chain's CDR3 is CASSQQGRQFF. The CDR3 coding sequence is TGTGCCAGCAGTCAACAGGGGAGGCAGTTCTTC.

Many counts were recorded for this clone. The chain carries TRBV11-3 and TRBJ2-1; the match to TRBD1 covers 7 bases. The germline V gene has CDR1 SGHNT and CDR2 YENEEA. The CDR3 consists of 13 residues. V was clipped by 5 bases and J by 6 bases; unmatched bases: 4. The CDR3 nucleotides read TGTGCCAGCAGCCGCCGGGACAGCAATGAGCAGTTCTTC. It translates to CASSRRDSNEQFF.

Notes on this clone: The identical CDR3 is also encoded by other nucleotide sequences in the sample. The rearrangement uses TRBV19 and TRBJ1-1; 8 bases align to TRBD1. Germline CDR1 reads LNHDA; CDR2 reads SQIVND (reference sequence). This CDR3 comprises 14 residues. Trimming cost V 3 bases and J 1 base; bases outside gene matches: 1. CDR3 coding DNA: TGTGCCAGTAGTATTACAGGGGGGAACACTGAAGCTTTCTTT. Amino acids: CASSITGGNTEAFF.

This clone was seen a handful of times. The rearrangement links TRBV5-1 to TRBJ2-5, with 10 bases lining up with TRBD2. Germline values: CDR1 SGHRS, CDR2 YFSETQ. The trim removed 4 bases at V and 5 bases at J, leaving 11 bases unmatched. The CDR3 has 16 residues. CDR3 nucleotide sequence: TGCGCCAGCAGCCCCGGTCTAGCGGGAGTGAGGGAGACCCAGTACTTC. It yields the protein CASSPGLAGVRETQYF.

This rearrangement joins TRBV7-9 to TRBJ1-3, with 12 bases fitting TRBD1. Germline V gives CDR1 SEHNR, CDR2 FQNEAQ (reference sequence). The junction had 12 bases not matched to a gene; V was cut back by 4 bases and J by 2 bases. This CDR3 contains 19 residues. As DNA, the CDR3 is TGTGCCAGCAGCTCCAATTTCGGGACAGGGGGCTATACTGGAAACACCATATATTTT. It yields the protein CASSSNFGTGGYTGNTIYF.

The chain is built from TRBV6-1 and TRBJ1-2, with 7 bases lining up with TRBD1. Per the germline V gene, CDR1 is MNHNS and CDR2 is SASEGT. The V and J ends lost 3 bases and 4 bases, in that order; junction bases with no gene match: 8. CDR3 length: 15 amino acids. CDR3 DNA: TGTGCCAGCAGTGAGGGACAGAGGTTTAGCTATGGCTACACCTTC. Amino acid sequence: CASSEGQRFSYGYTF.

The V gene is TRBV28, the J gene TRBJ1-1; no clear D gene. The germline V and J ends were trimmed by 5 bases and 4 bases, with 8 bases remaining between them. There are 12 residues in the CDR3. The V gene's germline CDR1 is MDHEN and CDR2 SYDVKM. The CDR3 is CASSLLLTEAFF. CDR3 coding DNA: TGTGCCAGCAGTCTTCTCCTCACTGAAGCTTTCTTT.

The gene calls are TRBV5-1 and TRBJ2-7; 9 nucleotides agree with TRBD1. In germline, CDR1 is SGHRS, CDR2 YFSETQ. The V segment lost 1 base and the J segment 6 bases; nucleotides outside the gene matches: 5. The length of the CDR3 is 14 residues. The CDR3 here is CASSLTLTGGEQYF. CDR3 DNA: TGCGCCAGCAGCTTGACTTTGACAGGGGGCGAGCAGTACTTC.

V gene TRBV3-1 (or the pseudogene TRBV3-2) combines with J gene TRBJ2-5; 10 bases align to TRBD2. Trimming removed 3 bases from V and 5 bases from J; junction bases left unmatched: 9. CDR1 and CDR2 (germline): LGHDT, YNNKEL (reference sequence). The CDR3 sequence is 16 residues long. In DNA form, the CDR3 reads TGTGCCAGCAGCCAGATAGCGGGAGGAGTCCGGGAGACCCAGTACTTC. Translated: CASSQIAGGVRETQYF.